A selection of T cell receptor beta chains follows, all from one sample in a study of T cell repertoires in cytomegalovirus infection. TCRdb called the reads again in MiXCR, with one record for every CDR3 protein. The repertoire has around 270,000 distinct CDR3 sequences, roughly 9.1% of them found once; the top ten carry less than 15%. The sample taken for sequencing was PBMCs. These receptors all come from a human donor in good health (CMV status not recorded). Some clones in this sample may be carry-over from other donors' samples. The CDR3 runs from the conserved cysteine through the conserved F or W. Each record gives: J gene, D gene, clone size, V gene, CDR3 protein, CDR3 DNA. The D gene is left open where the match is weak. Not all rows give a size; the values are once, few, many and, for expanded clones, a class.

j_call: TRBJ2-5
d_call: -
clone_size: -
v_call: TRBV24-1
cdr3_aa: CATSDTGQTRTQYF
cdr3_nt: TGTGCCACCAGTGATACCGGACAGACTCGGACCCAGTACTTC

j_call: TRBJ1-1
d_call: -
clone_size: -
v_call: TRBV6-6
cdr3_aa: CASVSDSLNTEAFF
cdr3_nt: TGTGCCAGCGTATCCGACAGTTTGAACACTGAAGCTTTCTTT

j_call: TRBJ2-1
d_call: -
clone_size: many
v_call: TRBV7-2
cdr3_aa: CASSSESSYNEQFF
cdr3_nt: TGTGCCAGCAGCTCAGAGAGCTCCTACAATGAGCAGTTCTTC

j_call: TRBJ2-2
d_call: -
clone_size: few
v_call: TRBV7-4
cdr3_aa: CASSRTPITNTGELFF
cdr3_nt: TGTGCCAGCAGTCGGACACCAATCACGAACACCGGGGAGCTGTTTTTT

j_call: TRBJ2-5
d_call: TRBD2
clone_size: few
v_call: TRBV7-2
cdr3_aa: CASSWTSFETQYF
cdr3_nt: TGTGCCAGCAGCTGGACTAGTTTTGAGACCCAGTACTTC

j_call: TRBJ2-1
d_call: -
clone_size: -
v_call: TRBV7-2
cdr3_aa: CASSLVGGGSSYNEQFF
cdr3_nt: TGTGCCAGCAGCTTAGTGGGAGGGGGCTCCTCCTACAATGAGCAGTTCTTC

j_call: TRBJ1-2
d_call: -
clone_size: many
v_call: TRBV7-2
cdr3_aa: CASSQAGGYTF
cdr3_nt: TGTGCCAGCAGCCAGGCGGGTGGCTACACCTTC

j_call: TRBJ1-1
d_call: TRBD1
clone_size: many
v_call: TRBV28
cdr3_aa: CASRPTGRTEAFF
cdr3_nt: TGTGCCAGCAGGCCGACAGGGCGCACTGAAGCTTTCTTT

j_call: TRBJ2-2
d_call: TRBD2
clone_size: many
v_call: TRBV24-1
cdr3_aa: CATSGTSGNTGELFF
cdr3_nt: TGTGCCACCAGCGGGACTAGCGGAAACACCGGGGAGCTGTTTTTT

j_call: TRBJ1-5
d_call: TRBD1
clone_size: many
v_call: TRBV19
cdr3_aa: CASRRDRPNQPQHF
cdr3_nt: TGTGCCAGTAGAAGGGACAGACCCAATCAGCCCCAGCATTTT

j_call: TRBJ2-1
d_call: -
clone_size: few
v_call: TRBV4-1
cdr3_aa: CASSQDQQTPYDEQFF
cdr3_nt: TGCGCCAGCAGCCAAGATCAACAGACCCCCTACGATGAGCAGTTCTTC

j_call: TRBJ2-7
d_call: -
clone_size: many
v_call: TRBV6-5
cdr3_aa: CASRRSAVGEQYF
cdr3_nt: TGTGCCAGCCGGAGGAGCGCCGTCGGGGAGCAGTACTTC

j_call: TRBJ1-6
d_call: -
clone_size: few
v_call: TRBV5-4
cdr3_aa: CASSLGATDSPLHF
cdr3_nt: TGTGCCAGCAGCTTGGGGGCCACCGATTCACCCCTCCACTTT

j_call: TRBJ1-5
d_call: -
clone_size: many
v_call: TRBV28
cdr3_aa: CASSLFRNQPQHF
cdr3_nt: TGTGCCAGCAGTTTATTCCGCAATCAGCCCCAGCATTTT

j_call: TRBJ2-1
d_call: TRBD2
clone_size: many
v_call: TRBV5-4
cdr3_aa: CASSRSSGRNEQFF
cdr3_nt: TGTGCCAGCAGCCGATCAAGCGGGAGGAATGAGCAGTTCTTC

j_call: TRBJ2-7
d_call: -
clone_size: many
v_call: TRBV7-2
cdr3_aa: CASSQTGGTEAYEQYF
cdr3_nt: TGTGCCAGCAGCCAGACGGGGGGGACAGAAGCCTACGAGCAGTACTTC